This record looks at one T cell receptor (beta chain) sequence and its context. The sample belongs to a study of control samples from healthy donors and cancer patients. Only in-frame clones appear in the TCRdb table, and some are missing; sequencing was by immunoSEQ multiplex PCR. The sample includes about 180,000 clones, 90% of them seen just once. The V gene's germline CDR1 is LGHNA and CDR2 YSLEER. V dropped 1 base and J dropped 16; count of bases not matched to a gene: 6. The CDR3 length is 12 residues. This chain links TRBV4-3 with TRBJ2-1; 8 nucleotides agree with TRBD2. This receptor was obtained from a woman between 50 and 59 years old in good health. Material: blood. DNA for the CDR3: TGCGCCAGCAGCCAAGTAGGCGGGAGGTCCTTCTTC. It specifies CASSQVGGRSFF.